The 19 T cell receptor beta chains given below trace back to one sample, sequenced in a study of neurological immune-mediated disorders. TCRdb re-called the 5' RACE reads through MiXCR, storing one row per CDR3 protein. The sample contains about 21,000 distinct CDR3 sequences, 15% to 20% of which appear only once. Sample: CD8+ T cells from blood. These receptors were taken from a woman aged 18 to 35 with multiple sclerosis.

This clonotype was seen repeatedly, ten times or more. The CDR3 DNA reads TGTGCCAGCAGCCAAAGGTGGGACGGAGTTGTGGAAGCTTTCTTT. Translated, it gives CASSQRWDGVVEAFF. The V call is TRBV7-2, the J call TRBJ1-1, with D maybe TRBD1 (5 bases). The germline V gene encodes CDR1 SGHTA and CDR2 FQGNSA. The V end was cut by 5 bases, the J end by 8 bases, with 21 bases between. The CDR3 runs 15 residues.

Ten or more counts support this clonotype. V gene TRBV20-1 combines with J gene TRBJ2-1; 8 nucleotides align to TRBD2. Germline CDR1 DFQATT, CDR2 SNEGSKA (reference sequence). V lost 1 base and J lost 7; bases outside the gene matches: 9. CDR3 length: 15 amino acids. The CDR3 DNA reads TGCAGTGCTAGAGCTCGGGAGGGCCTTTCAAATGAGCAGTTCTTC. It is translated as CSARAREGLSNEQFF.

CDR3 loop: CSVLAEPNYGYTF. The CDR3, as DNA: TGCAGCGTTCTGGCGGAGCCCAACTATGGCTACACCTTC. The chain is built from TRBV29-1 and TRBJ1-2, with D unclear. Per the germline V gene, CDR1 is SQVTM and CDR2 is ANQGSEA. V was pared by 5 bases and J by 2 bases, with 12 bases between. The CDR3 extends over 13 amino acids.

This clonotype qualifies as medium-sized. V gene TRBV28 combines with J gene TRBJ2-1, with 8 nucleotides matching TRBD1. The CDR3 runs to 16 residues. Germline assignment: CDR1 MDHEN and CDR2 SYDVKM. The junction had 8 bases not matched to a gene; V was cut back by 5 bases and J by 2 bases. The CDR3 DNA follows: TGTGCCAGCAGTCCCGACAGGGGATTTACCTACAATGAGCAGTTCTTC. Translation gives CASSPDRGFTYNEQFF.

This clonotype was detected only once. CDR3 protein: CASSLNRMGNSPLHF. The CDR3 coding sequence is TGTGCCAGCAGCTTAAATAGGATGGGGAATTCACCCCTCCACTTT. V is TRBV7-3 and J is TRBJ1-6; D gene uncertain. The CDR3 is 15 amino acids. Germline lookup yields CDR1 SGHTA and CDR2 FQGTGA. V was shortened by 1 base and J by 7 bases, with 11 bases between the two germline ends.

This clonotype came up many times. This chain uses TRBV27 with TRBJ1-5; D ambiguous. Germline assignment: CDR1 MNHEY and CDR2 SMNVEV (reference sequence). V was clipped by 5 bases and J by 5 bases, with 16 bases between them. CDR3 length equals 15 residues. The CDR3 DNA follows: TGTGCCAGCAGTCAGGCCGATGATCCATATCAGCCCCAGCATTTT. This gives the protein CASSQADDPYQPQHF.

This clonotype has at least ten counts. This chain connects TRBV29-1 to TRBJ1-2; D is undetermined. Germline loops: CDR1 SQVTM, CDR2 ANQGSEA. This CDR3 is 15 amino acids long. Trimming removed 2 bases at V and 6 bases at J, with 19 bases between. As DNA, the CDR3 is TGCAGCGTTGAATTCTTGAGGAGCCAAAGGAATGGCTACACCTTC. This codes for CSVEFLRSQRNGYTF.

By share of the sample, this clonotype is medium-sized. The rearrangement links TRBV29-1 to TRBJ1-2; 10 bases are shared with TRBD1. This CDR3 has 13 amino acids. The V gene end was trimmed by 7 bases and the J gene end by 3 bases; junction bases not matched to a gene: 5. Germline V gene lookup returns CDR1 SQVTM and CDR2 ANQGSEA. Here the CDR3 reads CSARTGGDYGYTF. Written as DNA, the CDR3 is TGCAGCGCCCGGACAGGGGGTGACTATGGCTACACCTTC.

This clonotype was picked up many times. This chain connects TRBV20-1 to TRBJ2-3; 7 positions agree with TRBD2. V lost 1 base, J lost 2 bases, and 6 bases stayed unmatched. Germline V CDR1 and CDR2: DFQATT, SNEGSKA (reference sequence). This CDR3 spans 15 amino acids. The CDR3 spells CSARVRGSNTDTQYF. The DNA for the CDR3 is TGCAGTGCTAGAGTACGCGGGAGTAACACAGATACGCAGTATTTT.

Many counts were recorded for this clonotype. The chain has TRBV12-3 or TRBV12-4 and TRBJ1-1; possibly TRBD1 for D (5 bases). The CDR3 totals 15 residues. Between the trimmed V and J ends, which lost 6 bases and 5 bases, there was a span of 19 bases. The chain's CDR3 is CASSPDEGRLTEAFF. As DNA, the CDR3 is TGTGCCAGCAGCCCAGACGAGGGGCGCCTAACTGAAGCTTTCTTT.

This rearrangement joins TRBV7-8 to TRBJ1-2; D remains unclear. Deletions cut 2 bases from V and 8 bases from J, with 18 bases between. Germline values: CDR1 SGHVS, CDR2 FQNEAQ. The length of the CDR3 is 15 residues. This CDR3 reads CASSLSRRPLEGYTF. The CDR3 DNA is TGTGCCAGCAGCTTATCTCGTAGGCCGCTTGAGGGCTACACCTTC. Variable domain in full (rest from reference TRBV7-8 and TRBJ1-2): GAGVSQSPRYKVAKRGQDVALRCDPISGHVSLFWYQQALGQGPEFLTYFQNEAQLDKSGLPSDRFFAERPEGSVSTLKIQRTQQEDSAVYLCASSLSRRPLEGYTFGSGTRLTVV.

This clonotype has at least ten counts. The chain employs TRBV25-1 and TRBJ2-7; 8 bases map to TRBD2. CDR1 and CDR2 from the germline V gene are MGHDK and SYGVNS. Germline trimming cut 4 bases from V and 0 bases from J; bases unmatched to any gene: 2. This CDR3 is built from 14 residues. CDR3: CASSGTSNSYEQYF. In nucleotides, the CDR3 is TGTGCCAGCAGTGGGACTAGCAACTCCTACGAGCAGTACTTC.

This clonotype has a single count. Here the CDR3 reads CASGHLGLAGGYEQYV. The CDR3, as DNA: TGTGCTAGTGGTCATCTGGGACTAGCGGGAGGGTACGAGCAGTACGTC. V gene TRBV12-5 combines with J gene TRBJ2-7; 16 positions match TRBD2. V shed 5 bases and J 4 bases; nucleotides not matched to a gene: 5. Germline V CDR1 and CDR2: LGHNT, FRNRAP. The CDR3 extends over 16 amino acids.

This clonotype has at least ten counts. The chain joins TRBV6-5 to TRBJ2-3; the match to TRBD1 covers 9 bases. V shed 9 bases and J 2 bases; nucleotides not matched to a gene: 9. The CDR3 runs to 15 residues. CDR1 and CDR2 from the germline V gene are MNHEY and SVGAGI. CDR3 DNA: TGTGCCAGTGAAGAGGGACAGGGTAACACAGATACGCAGTATTTT. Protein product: CASEEGQGNTDTQYF.

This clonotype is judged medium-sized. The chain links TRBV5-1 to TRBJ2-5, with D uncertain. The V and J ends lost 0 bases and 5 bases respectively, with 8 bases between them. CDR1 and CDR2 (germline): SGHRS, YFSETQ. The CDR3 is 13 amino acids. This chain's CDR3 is CASSLERVETQYF. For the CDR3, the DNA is TGCGCCAGCAGCTTGGAAAGGGTGGAGACCCAGTACTTC.

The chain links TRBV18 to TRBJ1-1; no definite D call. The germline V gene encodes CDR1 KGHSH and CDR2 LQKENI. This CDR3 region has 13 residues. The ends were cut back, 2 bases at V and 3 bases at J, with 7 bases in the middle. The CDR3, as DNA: TGTGCCAGCTCACCAAAGGTGGACACTGAAGCTTTCTTT. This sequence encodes CASSPKVDTEAFF.

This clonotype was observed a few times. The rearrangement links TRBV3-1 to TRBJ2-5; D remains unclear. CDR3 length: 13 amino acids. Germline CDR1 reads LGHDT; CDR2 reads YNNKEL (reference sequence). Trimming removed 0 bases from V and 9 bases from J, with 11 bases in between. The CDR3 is CASSQDRIASQYF. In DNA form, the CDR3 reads TGTGCCAGCAGCCAAGATCGGATAGCATCCCAGTACTTC.

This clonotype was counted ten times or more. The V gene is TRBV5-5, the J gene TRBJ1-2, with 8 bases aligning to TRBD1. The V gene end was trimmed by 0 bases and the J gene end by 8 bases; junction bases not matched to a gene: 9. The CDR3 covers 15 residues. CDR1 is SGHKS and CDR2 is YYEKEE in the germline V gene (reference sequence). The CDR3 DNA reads TGTGCCAGCAGCTTGGACAGGGGGAATTTACGGGGCTACACCTTC. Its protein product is CASSLDRGNLRGYTF.

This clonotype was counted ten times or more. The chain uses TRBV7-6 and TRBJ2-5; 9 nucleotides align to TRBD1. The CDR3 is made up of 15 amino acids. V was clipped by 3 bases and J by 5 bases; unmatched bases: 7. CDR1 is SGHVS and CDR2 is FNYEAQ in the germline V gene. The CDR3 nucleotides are TGTGCCAGCAGCTTCCCCGGGACAGGGAAGGAGACCCAGTACTTC. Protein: CASSFPGTGKETQYF.